This passage covers 10 T cell receptor beta chains from one sample sequenced in a study of beta chain features in type 1 diabetes. Expressed TCRB transcripts were sequenced, since all the RNA that had been isolated was reverse transcribed. Libraries were prepared by immunoSEQ multiplex PCR; TCRdb keeps only in-frame clonotypes and omits some of them. The table includes 390,000 or so clones, about 15% detected once. Sequenced material: naive CD4+ T cells from blood. The receptors come from a man aged 25 to 40 in good health.

This clone was seen a handful of times. This rearrangement joins TRBV7-9 to TRBJ2-1; possible D gene TRBD1, 5 bases. V was clipped by 5 bases and J by 8 bases, with 10 bases between them. CDR1 SEHNR and CDR2 FQNEAQ come from the germline V gene (reference sequence). This CDR3 comprises 12 residues. The CDR3 nucleotides are TGTGCCAGCAGCCTCCAGGGTCATGAGCAGTTCTTC. Its translation: CASSLQGHEQFF.

A few counts support this clone. The CDR3 loop is CASSARLADIYNEQFF. The CDR3, as DNA: TGTGCCAGCAGCGCCCGACTAGCAGATATCTACAATGAGCAGTTCTTC. The chain carries TRBV9 and TRBJ2-1, with 7 nucleotides matching TRBD2. Per germline, CDR1 SGDLS and CDR2 YYNGEE. There are 16 residues in the CDR3. Losses at the gene ends were 3 bases for V and 3 bases for J; bases not matched to a gene: 9.

A few counts support this clone. The gene calls are TRBV7-9 and TRBJ2-1; TRBD2 matches at 7 bases. Germline CDR1 and CDR2: SEHNR and FQNEAQ (reference sequence). Trimming took 5 bases from V and 9 from J; bases not matched to a gene: 7. The CDR3 is 13 residues long. CDR3 loop: CASSQEIAGEQFF. The CDR3 bases are TGTGCCAGCAGCCAAGAAATAGCGGGTGAGCAGTTCTTC.

This clone was detected only a few times. The rearrangement links TRBV7-9 to TRBJ1-3, with unresolved D. The germline V and J ends were trimmed by 5 bases and 0 bases, with 5 bases remaining between them. The CDR3 sequence is 13 residues long. Germline V gene data show CDR1 as SEHNR and CDR2 as FQNEAQ (reference sequence). The DNA of the CDR3 is TGTGCCAGCAGCCAGAGCTCTGGAAACACCATATATTTT. This codes for CASSQSSGNTIYF.

V is TRBV9 and J is TRBJ1-6; D perhaps matches TRBD1 (5 bases). Germline values: CDR1 SGDLS, CDR2 YYNGEE. Trimming cost V 3 bases and J 7 bases, with 11 bases left between them. The CDR3 contains 14 residues. The CDR3 sequence: CASSARGKNSPLHF. In DNA, the CDR3 is TGTGCCAGCAGCGCTCGGGGGAAGAATTCACCCCTCCACTTT.

This clone has more than one count but fewer than ten. V is TRBV7-2 and J is TRBJ2-3, with TRBD2 matching 10 bases. V dropped 5 bases and J dropped 4; count of bases not matched to a gene: 15. Looked up from germline, CDR1 is SGHTA and CDR2 is FQGNSA. The CDR3 contains 18 residues. The CDR3 DNA sequence: TGTGCCAGCAGCACTCTTCTAGCGGGAGCGGCAGGGGCAGATACGCAGTATTTT. Protein product: CASSTLLAGAAGADTQYF.

The rearrangement links TRBV7-9 to TRBJ2-7, with D possibly being TRBD2 (5 bases). Trimming took 5 bases from V and 3 from J, leaving 14 bases between them. Germline loops: CDR1 SEHNR, CDR2 FQNEAQ (reference sequence). The CDR3 totals 14 residues. CDR3 sequence (DNA): TGTGCCAGCAGCCCCCGAGGGCGAGACTACGAGCAGTACTTC. Translating gives CASSPRGRDYEQYF.

A few counts support this clone. J is TRBJ1-6 and V is TRBV5-1, with TRBD1 identical over 7 bases. The junction had 9 bases not matched to a gene; V was cut back by 2 bases and J by 10 bases. There are 15 residues in the CDR3. Germline V CDR1 and CDR2: SGHRS, YFSETQ. The CDR3 DNA is TGCGCCAGCAGCTTAACGGGACAGTCTCGGTCACCCCTCCACTTT. It yields the protein CASSLTGQSRSPLHF.

This clone was counted only a few times. The chain employs TRBV7-2 and TRBJ1-2, with D perhaps matching TRBD1 (5 bases). Trimming took 5 bases from V and 2 from J, leaving 9 bases between them. Germline CDR1 is SGHTA and CDR2 is FQGNSA. The CDR3 sequence is 13 residues long. Here the CDR3 DNA reads TGTGCCAGCAGCCCACGGACAAACTATGGCTACACCTTC. It specifies CASSPRTNYGYTF. The whole variable domain, filled in from reference TRBV7-2 and TRBJ1-2, reads GAGVSQSPSNKVTEKGKDVELRCDPISGHTALYWYRQSLGQGLEFLIYFQGNSAPDKSGLPSDRFSAERTGGSVSTLTIQRTQQEDSAVYLCASSPRTNYGYTFGSGTRLTVV.

The sample holds a few counts of this clone. The chain has TRBV23-1 and TRBJ2-7; D is tentatively TRBD1 or TRBD2 (6 bases each). TRBV23-1 is placed among ORFs of uncertain function. The CDR3 sequence is 15 residues long. Between the trimmed V and J ends, which lost 0 bases and 7 bases, there was a span of 16 bases. The CDR3 spells CASSQSLRGLREQYF. The CDR3 DNA is TGCGCCAGCAGTCAATCGTTACGGGGGCTGAGGGAGCAGTACTTC.